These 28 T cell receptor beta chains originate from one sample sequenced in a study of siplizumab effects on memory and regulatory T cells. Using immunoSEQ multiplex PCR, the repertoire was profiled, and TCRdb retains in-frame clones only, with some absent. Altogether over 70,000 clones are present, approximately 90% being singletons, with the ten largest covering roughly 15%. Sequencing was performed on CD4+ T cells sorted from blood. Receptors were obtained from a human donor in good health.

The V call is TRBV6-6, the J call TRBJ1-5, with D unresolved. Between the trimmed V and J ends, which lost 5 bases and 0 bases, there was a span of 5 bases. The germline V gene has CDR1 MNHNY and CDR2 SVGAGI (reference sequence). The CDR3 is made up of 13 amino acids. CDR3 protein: CASSLDSNQPQHF. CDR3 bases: TGTGCCAGCAGTCTTGATAGCAATCAGCCCCAGCATTTT.

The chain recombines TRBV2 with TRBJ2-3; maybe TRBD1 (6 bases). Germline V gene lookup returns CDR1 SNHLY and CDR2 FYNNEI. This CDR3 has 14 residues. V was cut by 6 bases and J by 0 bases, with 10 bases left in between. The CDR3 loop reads CASRDRSSTDTQYF. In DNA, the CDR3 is TGTGCCAGCAGGGACAGATCTAGCACAGATACGCAGTATTTT.

CDR3 residues: CASSFLAGGDNEQFF. The CDR3 DNA sequence: TGTGCCAGCAGTTTTCTAGCGGGAGGGGACAATGAGCAGTTCTTC. The chain has TRBV28 and TRBJ2-1; 12 nucleotides line up with TRBD2. The CDR3 has 15 residues. Germline V gives CDR1 MDHEN, CDR2 SYDVKM. The J segment lost 5 bases and the V segment lost 3 bases, leaving 2 bases of the junction unmatched.

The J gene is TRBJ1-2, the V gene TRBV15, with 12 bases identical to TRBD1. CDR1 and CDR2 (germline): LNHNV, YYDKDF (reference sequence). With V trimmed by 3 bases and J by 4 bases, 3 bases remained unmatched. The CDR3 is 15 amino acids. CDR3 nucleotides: TGTGCCACCAGCAGGGGACAGGGGGCGGGCTATGGCTACACCTTC. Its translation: CATSRGQGAGYGYTF.

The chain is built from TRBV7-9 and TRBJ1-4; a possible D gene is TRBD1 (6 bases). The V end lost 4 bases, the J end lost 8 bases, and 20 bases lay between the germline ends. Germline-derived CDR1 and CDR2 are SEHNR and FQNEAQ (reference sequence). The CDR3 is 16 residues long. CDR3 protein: CASSSPPGHRSEKLFF. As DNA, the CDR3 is TGTGCCAGCAGCTCTCCTCCGGGACATCGGAGCGAAAAACTGTTTTTT. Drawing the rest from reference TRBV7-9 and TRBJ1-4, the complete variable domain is DTGVSQNPRHKITKRGQNVTFRCDPISEHNRLYWYRQTLGQGPEFLTYFQNEAQLEKSRLLSDRFSAERPKGSFSTLEIQRTEQGDSAMYLCASSSPPGHRSEKLFFGSGTQLSVL.

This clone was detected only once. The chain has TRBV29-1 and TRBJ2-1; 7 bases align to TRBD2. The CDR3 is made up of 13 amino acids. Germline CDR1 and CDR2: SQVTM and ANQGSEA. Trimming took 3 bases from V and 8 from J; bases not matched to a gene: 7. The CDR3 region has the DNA TGCAGCGTTGATGGACTAGTGGGAGATGAGCAGTTCTTC. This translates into CSVDGLVGDEQFF.

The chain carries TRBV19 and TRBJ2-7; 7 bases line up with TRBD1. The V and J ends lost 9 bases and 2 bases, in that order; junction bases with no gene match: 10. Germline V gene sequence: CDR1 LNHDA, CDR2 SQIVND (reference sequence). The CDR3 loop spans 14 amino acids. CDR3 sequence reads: CASSPPGQAYEQYF. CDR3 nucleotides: TGTGCCAGCTCCCCCCCTGGACAGGCCTACGAGCAGTACTTC.

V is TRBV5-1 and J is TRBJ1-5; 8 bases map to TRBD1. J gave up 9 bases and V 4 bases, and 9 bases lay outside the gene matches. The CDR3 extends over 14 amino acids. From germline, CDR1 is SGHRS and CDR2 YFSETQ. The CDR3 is CASSPSTGVRPQHF. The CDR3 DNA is TGCGCCAGCAGCCCCTCGACAGGGGTTCGGCCCCAGCATTTT.

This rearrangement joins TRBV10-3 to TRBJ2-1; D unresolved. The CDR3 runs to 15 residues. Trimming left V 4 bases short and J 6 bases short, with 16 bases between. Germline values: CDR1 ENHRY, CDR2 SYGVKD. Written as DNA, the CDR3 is TGTGCCATCAGTGTACGTCAAAGACCGGTCAATGAGCAGTTCTTC. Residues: CAISVRQRPVNEQFF.

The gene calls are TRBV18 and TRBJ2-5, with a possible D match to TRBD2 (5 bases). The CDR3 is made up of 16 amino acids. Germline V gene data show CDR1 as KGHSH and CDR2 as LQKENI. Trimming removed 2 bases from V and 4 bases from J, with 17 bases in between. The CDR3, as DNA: TGTGCCAGCTCACCATTAGGCTCTCCCCGGGGAGAGACCCAGTACTTC. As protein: CASSPLGSPRGETQYF. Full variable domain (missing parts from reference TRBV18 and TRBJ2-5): NAGVMQNPRHLVRRRGQEARLRCSPMKGHSHVYWYRQLPEEGLKFMVYLQKENIIDESGMPKERFSAEFPKEGPSILRIQQVVRGDSAAYFCASSPLGSPRGETQYFGPGTRLLVL.

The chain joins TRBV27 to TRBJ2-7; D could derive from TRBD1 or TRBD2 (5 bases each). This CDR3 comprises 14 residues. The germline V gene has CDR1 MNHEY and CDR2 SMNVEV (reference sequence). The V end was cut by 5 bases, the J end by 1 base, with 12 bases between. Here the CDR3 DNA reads TGTGCCAGCAGTAAATTCAGGGAGTCCTACGAGCAGTACTTC. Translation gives CASSKFRESYEQYF.

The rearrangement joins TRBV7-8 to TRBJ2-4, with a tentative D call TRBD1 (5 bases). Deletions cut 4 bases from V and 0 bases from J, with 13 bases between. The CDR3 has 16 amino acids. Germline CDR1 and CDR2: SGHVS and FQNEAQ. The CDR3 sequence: CASSSTRALAKNIQYF. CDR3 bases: TGTGCCAGCAGCTCGACCAGGGCCCTAGCCAAAAACATTCAGTACTTC.

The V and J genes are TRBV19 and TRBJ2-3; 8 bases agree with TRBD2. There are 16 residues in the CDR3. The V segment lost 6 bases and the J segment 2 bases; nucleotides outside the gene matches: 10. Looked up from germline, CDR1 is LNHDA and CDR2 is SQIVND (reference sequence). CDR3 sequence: CASSTALADLTDTQYF. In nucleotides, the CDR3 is TGTGCCAGTAGCACCGCACTAGCGGACCTCACAGATACGCAGTATTTT.

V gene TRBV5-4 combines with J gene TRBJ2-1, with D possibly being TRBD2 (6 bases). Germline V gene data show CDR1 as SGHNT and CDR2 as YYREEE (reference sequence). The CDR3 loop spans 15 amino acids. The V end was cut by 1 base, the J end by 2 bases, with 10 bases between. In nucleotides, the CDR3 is TGTGCCAGCAGCTTGTTTGGAGGGCCCTACAATGAGCAGTTCTTC. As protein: CASSLFGGPYNEQFF.

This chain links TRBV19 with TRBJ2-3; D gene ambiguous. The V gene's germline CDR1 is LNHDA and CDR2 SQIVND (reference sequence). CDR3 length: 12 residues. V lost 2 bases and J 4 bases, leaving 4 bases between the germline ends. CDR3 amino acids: CASSIPADTQYF. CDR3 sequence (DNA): TGTGCCAGTAGTATACCTGCAGATACGCAGTATTTT.

The CDR3 nucleotides read TGTGCCAGCAGCCCCGCGAGTCGCAGTGAGCAGTTCTTC. Residues: CASSPASRSEQFF. The gene calls are TRBV28 and TRBJ2-1; D not resolved. This CDR3 is 13 amino acids long. With 6 bases removed from V and 9 bases from J, the gap between germline ends came to 15 bases. Germline V lookup: CDR1 MDHEN, CDR2 SYDVKM. The entire variable domain, with the rest obtained from reference TRBV28 and TRBJ2-1, is as follows: DVKVTQSSRYLVKRTGEKVFLECVQDMDHENMFWYRQDPGLGLRLIYFSYDVKMKEKGDIPEGYSVSREKKERFSLILESASTNQTSMYLCASSPASRSEQFFGPGTRLTVL.

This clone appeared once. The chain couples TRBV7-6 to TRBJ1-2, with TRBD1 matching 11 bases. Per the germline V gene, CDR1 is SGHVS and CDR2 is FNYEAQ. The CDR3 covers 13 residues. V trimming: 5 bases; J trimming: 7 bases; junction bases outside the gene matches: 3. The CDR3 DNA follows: TGTGCCAGCAGCGGGGACAGGGGGATTGGCTACACCTTC. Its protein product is CASSGDRGIGYTF.

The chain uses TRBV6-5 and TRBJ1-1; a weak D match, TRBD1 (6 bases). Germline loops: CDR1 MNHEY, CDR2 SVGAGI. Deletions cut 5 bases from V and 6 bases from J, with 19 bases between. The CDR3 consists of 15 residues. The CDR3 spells CASSPQGNLGSEAFF. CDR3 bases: TGTGCCAGCAGTCCCCAGGGGAATTTAGGATCTGAAGCTTTCTTT.

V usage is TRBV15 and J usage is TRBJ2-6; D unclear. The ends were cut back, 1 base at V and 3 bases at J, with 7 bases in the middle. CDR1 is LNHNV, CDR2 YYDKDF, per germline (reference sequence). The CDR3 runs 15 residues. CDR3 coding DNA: TGTGCCACCAGCAGAGCCGGGCATGGGGCCAACGTCCTGACTTTC. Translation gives CATSRAGHGANVLTF.

The CDR3 is CASSYGGALNQPQHF. The CDR3 nucleotides are TGTGCCAGCAGTTACGGGGGGGCTCTAAATCAGCCCCAGCATTTT. The chain has TRBV6-6 and TRBJ1-5; a weak D match, TRBD1 (6 bases). The CDR3 has 15 residues. Germline values: CDR1 MNHNY, CDR2 SVGAGI (reference sequence). Trimming removed 2 bases from V and 4 bases from J, with 12 bases in between.

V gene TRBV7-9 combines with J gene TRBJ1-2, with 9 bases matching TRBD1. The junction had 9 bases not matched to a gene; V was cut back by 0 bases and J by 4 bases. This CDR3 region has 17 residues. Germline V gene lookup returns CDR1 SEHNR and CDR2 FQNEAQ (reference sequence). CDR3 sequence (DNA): TGTGCCAGCAGCTTAGCGGGAACAGGGGGCGCGGGCTATGGCTACACCTTC. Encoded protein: CASSLAGTGGAGYGYTF.

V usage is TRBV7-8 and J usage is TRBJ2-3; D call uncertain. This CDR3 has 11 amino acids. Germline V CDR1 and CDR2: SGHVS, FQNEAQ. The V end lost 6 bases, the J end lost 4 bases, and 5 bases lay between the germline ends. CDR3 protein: CASRWADTQYF. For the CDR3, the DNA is TGTGCCAGCAGATGGGCAGATACGCAGTATTTT.

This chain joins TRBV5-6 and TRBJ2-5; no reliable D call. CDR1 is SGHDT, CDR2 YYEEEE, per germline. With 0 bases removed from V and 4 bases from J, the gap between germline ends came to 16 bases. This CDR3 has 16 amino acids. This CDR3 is CASSLDSVRYGETQYF. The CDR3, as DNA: TGTGCCAGCAGCTTGGATTCCGTAAGATATGGAGAGACCCAGTACTTC.

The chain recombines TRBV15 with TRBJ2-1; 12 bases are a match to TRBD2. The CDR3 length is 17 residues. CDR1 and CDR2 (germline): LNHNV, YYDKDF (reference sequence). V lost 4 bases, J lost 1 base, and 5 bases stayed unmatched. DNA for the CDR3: TGTGCCACCAGCAACACGACTAGCGGGAGTTCCTACAATGAGCAGTTCTTC. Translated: CATSNTTSGSSYNEQFF.

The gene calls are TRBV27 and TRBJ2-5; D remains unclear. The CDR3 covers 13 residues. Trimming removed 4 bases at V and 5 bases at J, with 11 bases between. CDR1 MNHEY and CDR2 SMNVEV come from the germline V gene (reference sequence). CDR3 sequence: CASSSTVIETQYF. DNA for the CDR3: TGTGCCAGCAGTTCAACGGTTATCGAGACCCAGTACTTC.

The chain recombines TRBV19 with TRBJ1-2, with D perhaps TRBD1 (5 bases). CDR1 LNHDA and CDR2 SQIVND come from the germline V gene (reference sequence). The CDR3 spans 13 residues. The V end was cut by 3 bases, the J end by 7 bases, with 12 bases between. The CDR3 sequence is CASSIEQGVGYTF. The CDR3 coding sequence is TGTGCCAGTAGTATCGAGCAGGGAGTTGGCTACACCTTC. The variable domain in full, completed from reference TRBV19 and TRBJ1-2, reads DGGITQSPKYLFRKEGQNVTLSCEQNLNHDAMYWYRQDPGQGLRLIYYSQIVNDFQKGDIAEGYSVSREKKESFPLTVTSAQKNPTAFYLCASSIEQGVGYTFGSGTRLTVV.

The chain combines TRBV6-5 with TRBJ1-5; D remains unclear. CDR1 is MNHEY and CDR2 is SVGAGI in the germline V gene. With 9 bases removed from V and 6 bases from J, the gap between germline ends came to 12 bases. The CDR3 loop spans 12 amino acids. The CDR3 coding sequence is TGTGCCAGTGGAACAGAGGGTCAGCCCCAGCATTTT. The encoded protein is CASGTEGQPQHF.

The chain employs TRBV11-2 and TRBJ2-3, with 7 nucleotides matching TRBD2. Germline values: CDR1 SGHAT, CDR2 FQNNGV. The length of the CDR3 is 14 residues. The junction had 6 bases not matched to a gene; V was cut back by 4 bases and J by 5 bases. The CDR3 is CASSWTRPVDTQYF. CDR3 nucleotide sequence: TGTGCCAGCAGCTGGACTAGACCCGTAGATACGCAGTATTTT. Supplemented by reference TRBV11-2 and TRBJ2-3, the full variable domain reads EAGVAQSPRYKIIEKRQSVAFWCNPISGHATLYWYQQILGQGPKLLIQFQNNGVVDDSQLPKDRFSAERLKGVDSTLKIQPAKLEDSAVYLCASSWTRPVDTQYFGPGTRLTVL.